The rows below give T cell receptor beta chains drawn from one sample of a study of circulating CD8 cells and anti-PD-1 response in melanoma. TCRdb re-analysed the reads in MiXCR, keeping a single row per CDR3 protein. The sample consists of about 500 distinct CDR3 sequences, around 6.5% of them appearing once. Sequenced material: CD8+ T cells from PBMCs, taken at baseline or after one month of anti-PD-1 therapy (not recorded which). Receptor source: a human donor with melanoma. Both conserved end residues are part of each CDR3.

TRBV19,TRBJ2-1,CATGFAQEQFF
TRBV25-1,TRBJ2-1,CASSVGDEQFF
TRBV27,TRBJ1-2,CASSLSTGNYGYTF
TRBV29-1,TRBJ2-1,CSVDFWGRNEQFF
TRBV19,TRBJ1-4,CASSFHRGTNEKLFF
TRBV20-1,TRBJ2-1,CSADSSDSPYEQFF
TRBV7-9,TRBJ2-3,CASSLGVLTDTQYF
TRBV7-9,TRBJ2-5,CASSPRTGAEETQYF
TRBV4-1,TRBJ2-1,CASSQDSGNLYNEQFF
TRBV10-3,TRBJ2-1,CAIGINKEEQFF
TRBV27,TRBJ2-3,CASGTSGTDTQYF
TRBV5-6,TRBJ2-7,CASSLVPGGTRDEQYF
TRBV10-3,TRBJ2-1,CAISWVNLRNEQFF
TRBV28,TRBJ2-5,CASSPQGLGETQYF
TRBV12-3/TRBV12-4,TRBJ1-1,CASSFGGNTEAFF
TRBV16,TRBJ2-3,CARSQPDRGTDAQYF
TRBV19,TRBJ2-3,CASSFSGASTDTQYF
TRBV24-1,TRBJ2-2,CATSAHRNTGELFF
TRBV6-1,TRBJ2-7,CASRGGFSYEQYF
TRBV7-3,TRBJ2-5,CASSFRALETQYF
TRBV5-4,TRBJ2-5,CASSFPVAGARETQYF
TRBV24-1,TRBJ1-6,CATAVPDRQGSLYFGSPLHF
TRBV19,TRBJ2-1,CASSIGGFNEQFF
TRBV7-3,TRBJ2-1,CASSFGTGLSNEQFF
TRBV28,TRBJ2-7,CASSISGTGGYEQYF
TRBV7-2,TRBJ1-2,CASSLVRGGDGYTF
TRBV28,TRBJ2-1,CASSTSVEQFF
TRBV27,TRBJ2-5,CASSLAWQTLTQTQYF
TRBV20-1,TRBJ1-2,CSARAWTPANYGYTF
TRBV7-2,TRBJ2-1,CASSDRTSGVHNEQFF
TRBV20-1,TRBJ2-7,CSAREINSGLAGYEQYF
TRBV3-1,TRBJ2-7,CASSPSGGLGYEQYF
TRBV30,TRBJ1-5,CAWSPGANQPRHF
TRBV28,TRBJ2-7,CASSLSPGGYEQYF
TRBV7-2,TRBJ2-1,CASSLAQASGGREQFF
TRBV7-8,TRBJ1-6,CASSLEPRAGGRGSPLHF
TRBV19,TRBJ2-7,CASSIRKGGGSSYEQYF
TRBV27,TRBJ2-7,CASSLSGGLYEQYF
TRBV29-1,TRBJ2-5,CSVAWTSGALQETQYF
TRBV27,TRBJ1-5,CASGSLNRDQPQHF